Shown below are 22 T cell receptor beta chains from a single sample sequenced in a study of blood T cells in healthy people across ages. Using a J-beta primer mix together with a sample-barcoded 5' primer, a second PCR was run for roughly 7 to 12 cycles. Each CDR3 protein gets one entry after TCRdb re-called the 5' RACE reads with MiXCR. The sample yields around 990,000 distinct CDR3 sequences, 30% to 40% seen once. Sequencing was done on a sample of blood. The receptor set was obtained from a man between 18 and 35 years old in good health.

This clonotype was counted only a few times. The rearrangement joins TRBV7-8 to TRBJ1-1; D remains unclear. CDR1 SGHVS and CDR2 FQNEAQ come from the germline V gene. The CDR3 totals 13 residues. V lost 1 base to trimming and J lost 6 bases, with 9 bases between them. The DNA for the CDR3 is TGTGCCAGCAGCTTAGTAATGGGGTCTGAAGCTTTCTTT. Translated, it gives CASSLVMGSEAFF.

In its sample, this clonotype was seen a few times. The genes are TRBV7-8 and TRBJ1-4; 7 positions match TRBD1. Looked up from germline, CDR1 is SGHVS and CDR2 is FQNEAQ. V was clipped by 5 bases and J by 8 bases; unmatched bases: 11. The CDR3 contains 15 residues. CDR3 in amino acids: CASSPLNDRDEKLFF. DNA of the CDR3: TGTGCCAGCAGCCCCCTAAACGACAGGGACGAAAAACTGTTTTTT.

The table lists this clonotype with a few counts. The chain carries TRBV7-9 and TRBJ2-7; D remains ambiguous. The germline V gene has CDR1 SEHNR and CDR2 FQNEAQ (reference sequence). Trimming pared 4 bases from V and 1 base from J, leaving 8 bases between. The CDR3 has 13 residues. The CDR3 here is CASSSDVSYEQYF. DNA of the CDR3: TGTGCCAGCAGCTCGGACGTATCCTACGAGCAGTACTTC.

V and J are TRBV10-3 and TRBJ2-5; TRBD2 matches at 11 bases. This CDR3 is built from 16 residues. V dropped 5 bases and J dropped 5; count of bases not matched to a gene: 10. CDR1 is ENHRY, CDR2 SYGVKD, per germline. The CDR3: CAISKQTSGDGETQYF. The CDR3, as DNA: TGTGCCATCAGTAAACAGACTAGCGGGGACGGGGAGACCCAGTACTTC.

CDR3: CASSVVGSAGYGYTF. CDR3 DNA sequence: TGTGCCAGCAGCGTAGTAGGGTCGGCGGGCTATGGCTACACCTTC. The V call is TRBV9, the J call TRBJ1-2; unclear D gene. Germline CDR1 and CDR2: SGDLS and YYNGEE. Trimming took 0 bases from V and 4 from J, leaving 13 bases between them. The CDR3 covers 15 residues. Looking up the rest from reference TRBV9 and TRBJ1-2 gives the full variable domain: DSGVTQTPKHLITATGQRVTLRCSPRSGDLSVYWYQQSLDQGLQFLIQYYNGEERAKGNILERFSAQQFPDLHSELNLSSLELGDSALYFCASSVVGSAGYGYTFGSGTRLTVV.

This rearrangement joins TRBV4-1 to TRBJ1-4, with D unclear. The CDR3 runs to 16 residues. Trimming removed 0 bases at V and 0 bases at J, with 8 bases between. CDR1 is MGHRA, CDR2 YSYEKL, per germline. CDR3: CASSQDGGATNEKLFF. In DNA, the CDR3 is TGCGCCAGCAGCCAAGATGGTGGGGCAACTAATGAAAAACTGTTTTTT.

This chain uses TRBV12-3 or TRBV12-4 with TRBJ2-1; maybe TRBD2 (6 bases). V was cut by 0 bases and J by 3 bases, with 6 bases left in between. The CDR3 is made up of 14 amino acids. CDR3 region: CASSLADYYNEQFF. The CDR3 DNA is TGTGCCAGCAGTTTAGCGGACTACTACAATGAGCAGTTCTTC.

The table lists this clonotype with many counts. The CDR3 coding sequence is TGCGCCAGCAGCTGGGGGGTTAATAAGGGACTACGGTTCTTC. Its translation: CASSWGVNKGLRFF. This chain connects TRBV5-1 to TRBJ2-1, with 7 positions matching TRBD2. The ends lost 3 bases at V and 15 bases at J; junction bases unmatched: 15. CDR3 length: 14 amino acids. Germline CDR1 and CDR2: SGHRS and YFSETQ.

For this clonotype: A much larger clone sits a single nucleotide away, making a read error possible. CDR3 bases: TGTGCTAGTGGTTGGATAAACAACAATGAGCAGTTCTTC. Translating gives CASGWINNNEQFF. J is TRBJ2-1 and V is TRBV12-5; D unresolved. Germline lookup yields CDR1 LGHNT and CDR2 FRNRAP. Trimming took 4 bases from V and 5 from J, leaving 9 bases between them. The CDR3 is 13 residues long.

The chain combines TRBV4-3 with TRBJ2-3, with D unresolved. The germline V gene has CDR1 LGHNA and CDR2 YSLEER. Trimming removed 3 bases from V and 4 bases from J, with 8 bases in between. The CDR3 sequence is 13 residues long. DNA for the CDR3: TGCGCCAGCAGCCAGATAGTGGCAGATACGCAGTATTTT. Amino acid sequence: CASSQIVADTQYF.

This clonotype occurred many times. CDR3 DNA sequence: TGTGCCAGCAGCCTTAGCGGGGCGCAGTACAATGAGCAGTTCTTC. Translation: CASSLSGAQYNEQFF. The chain combines TRBV12-3 or TRBV12-4 with TRBJ2-1, with 8 bases matching TRBD2. V lost 6 bases and J lost 4; bases outside the gene matches: 8. The CDR3 length is 15 residues.

This clonotype turned up a few times. The chain has TRBV4-3 and TRBJ2-7; 8 nucleotides match TRBD1. V gave up 3 bases and J gave up 7 bases; unmatched junction bases: 14. The CDR3 consists of 16 residues. The germline V gene encodes CDR1 LGHNA and CDR2 YSLEER. CDR3 residues: CASSHVAGGAYNEQYF. The CDR3 nucleotides read TGCGCCAGCAGCCATGTTGCAGGGGGCGCCTACAATGAGCAGTACTTC.

Ten or more counts support this clonotype. The chain joins TRBV11-2 to TRBJ2-5; no clear D. The J call may be faulty, since TRBJ2-7 better matches the DNA end. CDR1 is SGHAT, CDR2 FQNNGV, per germline. The CDR3 contains 11 residues. The CDR3 DNA reads TGTGCCAGCAGCTTAGAGAACGAGCAGTACTTC. Protein product: CASSLENEQYF.

J is TRBJ2-1 and V is TRBV4-1; 7 nucleotides agree with TRBD2. V was pared by 0 bases and J by 8 bases, with 4 bases of the junction left unmatched. CDR3 length: 14 amino acids. Germline V gene sequence: CDR1 MGHRA, CDR2 YSYEKL. The CDR3 DNA sequence: TGCGCCAGCAGCCAAGAGCGTGGGGGGGATGAGCAGTTCTTC. The encoded protein is CASSQERGGDEQFF.

The genes are TRBV12-3 or TRBV12-4 and TRBJ2-1, with D possibly being TRBD1 or TRBD2 (5 bases each). The V end lost 2 bases, the J end lost 5 bases, and 13 bases lay between the germline ends. This CDR3 has 15 residues. As DNA, the CDR3 is TGTGCCAGCAGTTTACGAGGGCAGGGCAACAATGAGCAGTTCTTC. It encodes CASSLRGQGNNEQFF.

This chain uses TRBV11-2 with TRBJ2-3; D may be TRBD2 (7 bases). This CDR3 is built from 18 residues. V was pared by 4 bases and J by 2 bases, with 22 bases between. Germline assignment: CDR1 SGHAT and CDR2 FQNNGV. The CDR3 sequence: CASSSRGAYGGPTDTQYF. CDR3 nucleotides: TGTGCCAGCAGCTCGAGGGGGGCTTACGGGGGGCCCACAGATACGCAGTATTTT.

This clonotype has only a few counts. The chain recombines TRBV4-2 with TRBJ1-5, with D hard to call. The CDR3 runs 17 residues. V lost 1 base, J lost 0 bases, and 13 bases lay in between. Germline V gives CDR1 LGHNA, CDR2 YNFKEQ. In DNA form, the CDR3 reads TGTGCCAGCAGCCAAGGAGACGGGGTTGGTAGCAATCAGCCCCAGCATTTT. Amino acids: CASSQGDGVGSNQPQHF.

The chain employs TRBV29-1 and TRBJ1-2; no clear D gene. Trimming stripped 4 bases from V and 6 bases from J, with 15 bases between. This CDR3 contains 13 residues. The germline V gene has CDR1 SQVTM and CDR2 ANQGSEA. The CDR3 DNA is TGCAGCGTTGTTGGCAACAGATGGAATGGCTACACCTTC. Translation: CSVVGNRWNGYTF. The entire variable domain, with the rest obtained from reference TRBV29-1 and TRBJ1-2, is as follows: SAVISQKPSRDICQRGTSLTIQCQVDSQVTMMFWYRQQPGQSLTLIATANQGSEATYESGFVIDKFPISRPNLTFSTLTVSNMSPEDSSIYLCSVVGNRWNGYTFGSGTRLTVV.

The chain has TRBV5-8 and TRBJ1-2, with 10 positions matching TRBD1. This CDR3 region has 16 residues. The germline CDR1 and CDR2 sequences are SGHTS and YDEGEE. Trimming at V came to 5 bases and at J to 3 bases, leaving 10 bases not matched to a gene. This CDR3 is CASRQAGTGDDYGYTF. For the CDR3, the DNA is TGTGCCAGCAGACAGGCCGGGACAGGGGACGACTATGGCTACACCTTC.

This clonotype appeared a few times. This chain connects TRBV3-1 to TRBJ2-1; TRBD2 matches at 10 bases. CDR3 length equals 17 residues. V lost 1 base to trimming and J lost 7 bases; unmatched junction nucleotides: 10. CDR1 and CDR2 (germline): LGHDT, YNNKEL (reference sequence). CDR3 residues: CASSQVAAGGFPNEQFF. CDR3 in DNA: TGTGCCAGCAGCCAAGTTGCAGCGGGGGGGTTCCCGAATGAGCAGTTCTTC.

This clonotype appeared once. Mismatch with germline at one junction end may stem from a read error. This chain links TRBV7-2 with TRBJ1-2, with D hard to call. Germline loops: CDR1 SGHTA, CDR2 FQGNSA. The CDR3 is made up of 14 amino acids. CDR3 sequence (DNA): TGTGCCGGCAGCTTACCTAGTTGGGACTATGGCTACACCTTC. This codes for CAGSLPSWDYGYTF. Full variable domain (rest looked up from reference TRBV7-2 and TRBJ1-2): GAGVSQSPSNKVTEKGKDVELRCDPISGHTALYWYRQSLGQGLEFLIYFQGNSAPDKSGLPSDRFSAERTGGSVSTLTIQRTQQEDSAVYLCAGSLPSWDYGYTFGSGTRLTVV.

This clonotype is a singleton in its sample. The V and J genes are TRBV7-9 and TRBJ1-1; D not resolved. Between the trimmed V and J ends, which lost 5 bases and 7 bases, there was a span of 11 bases. The CDR3 spans 12 residues. Germline V gene lookup returns CDR1 SEHNR and CDR2 FQNEAQ (reference sequence). Written as DNA, the CDR3 is TGTGCCAGCAGCGTGCCTGCCAGTGAAGCTTTCTTT. It codes for CASSVPASEAFF. Combining the CDR3 with reference TRBV7-9 and TRBJ1-1 gives the whole variable domain DTGVSQNPRHKITKRGQNVTFRCDPISEHNRLYWYRQTLGQGPEFLTYFQNEAQLEKSRLLSDRFSAERPKGSFSTLEIQRTEQGDSAMYLCASSVPASEAFFGQGTRLTVV.